This T cell receptor (beta chain) was sequenced in a study of cytomegalovirus exposure and HLA in healthy donors. The PCR used 60 Vbeta and 13 Jbeta primers. The data were produced by immunoSEQ multiplex PCR, yet TCRdb's version contains in-frame clones alone and is incomplete. The data contain more than 75,000 clones, roughly 80% of them singletons. Sequencing was performed on PBMCs. This TCR derives from a woman aged 50 to 60 in good health and CMV-seropositive.

The CDR3: CASSSQGGQEKLFF. CDR3 DNA: TGCGCCAGCAGCTCCCAGGGAGGTCAGGAAAAACTGTTTTTT. The chain combines TRBV5-1 with TRBJ1-4; perhaps TRBD1 as D (5 bases). With 3 bases removed from V and 8 bases from J, the gap between germline ends came to 14 bases. The CDR3 loop spans 14 amino acids. Germline assignment: CDR1 SGHRS and CDR2 YFSETQ. Full variable domain (outside the CDR3, taken from reference TRBV5-1 and TRBJ1-4): KAGVTQTPRYLIKTRGQQVTLSCSPISGHRSVSWYQQTPGQGLQFLFEYFSETQRNKGNFPGRFSGRQFSNSRSEMNVSTLELGDSALYLCASSSQGGQEKLFFGSGTQLSVL.